The 30 T cell receptor beta chains in this list originate from one sample, sequenced in a study of human versus mouse CDR3 diversity and MHC coevolution. TCRdb's table, derived via immunoSEQ multiplex PCR, lists solely in-frame clones and lacks some. Of about 60,000 clones in the sample, around 94% are singletons; the top ten hold approximately 17%. Sequenced input: naive CD4+ T cells from blood. Stated subset: CD45RO-negative CD62L-positive naive CD4 T cells. These TCRs come from a person between 60 and 69 years old in good health.

CDR3 residues: CASSLAEGGNTEAFF. CDR3 nucleotide sequence: TGCGCCAGCAGCTTGGCGGAAGGAGGAAACACTGAAGCTTTCTTT. The chain recombines TRBV5-1 with TRBJ1-1, with D hard to call. The germline V and J ends were trimmed by 0 bases and 2 bases, with 11 bases remaining between them. CDR3 length: 15 amino acids. Per germline, CDR1 SGHRS and CDR2 YFSETQ.

The V call is TRBV11-2, the J call TRBJ2-1; TRBD1 matches at 7 bases. The CDR3 spans 16 residues. Germline V gives CDR1 SGHAT, CDR2 FQNNGV. The V gene end was trimmed by 5 bases and the J gene end by 3 bases; junction bases not matched to a gene: 10. The CDR3 protein is CASSARQGRGYNEQFF. CDR3 in DNA: TGTGCCAGCAGCGCCCGACAGGGTCGGGGCTACAATGAGCAGTTCTTC.

This clone was recorded once. The chain uses TRBV2 and TRBJ2-7, with 8 bases fitting TRBD1. V lost 8 bases, J lost 5 bases, and 11 bases stayed unmatched. Germline V gives CDR1 SNHLY, CDR2 FYNNEI. This CDR3 spans 14 amino acids. In nucleotides, the CDR3 is TGTGCCAGCTCAGCGGACAGGGAAGTAAACGAGCAGTACTTC. It codes for CASSADREVNEQYF.

V gene TRBV5-4 combines with J gene TRBJ2-4; 8 bases map to TRBD2. In germline, CDR1 is SGHNT, CDR2 YYREEE (reference sequence). The CDR3 loop spans 15 amino acids. Trimming removed 0 bases from V and 8 bases from J; junction bases left unmatched: 7. The CDR3 DNA reads TGTGCCAGCAGCTTGGGGCTTCGGGGGGGAGACATTCAGTACTTC. The encoded protein is CASSLGLRGGDIQYF.

The rearrangement joins TRBV11-2 to TRBJ2-3; a possible D gene is TRBD1 (6 bases). Trimming took 2 bases from V and 3 from J, leaving 15 bases between them. Germline values: CDR1 SGHAT, CDR2 FQNNGV. The CDR3 consists of 16 residues. CDR3 nucleotides: TGTGCCAGCAGCTTATTGTTGGGGGCCGCGACAGATACGCAGTATTTT. Translating it yields CASSLLLGAATDTQYF.

This chain connects TRBV7-7 to TRBJ2-5; TRBD2 matches at 10 bases. Germline values: CDR1 SSHAT, CDR2 FNYEAQ (reference sequence). The CDR3 totals 18 residues. Trimming cost V 4 bases and J 5 bases; bases outside gene matches: 16. The CDR3 nucleotides are TGTGCCAGCAGCTCGCAAGCTAGCGGGAGTACGTGGGGGGAGACCCAGTACTTC. Its translation is CASSSQASGSTWGETQYF.

This chain joins TRBV13 and TRBJ1-4, with D possibly being TRBD1 (5 bases). V lost 4 bases and J 5 bases, leaving 17 bases between the germline ends. The CDR3 loop spans 16 amino acids. Per germline, CDR1 PRHDT and CDR2 FYEKMQ (reference sequence). The CDR3 region is CASSSGQPLPNEKLFF. CDR3 bases: TGTGCCAGCAGCTCCGGACAACCATTGCCGAATGAAAAACTGTTTTTT.

This rearrangement joins TRBV5-8 to TRBJ1-6; 7 bases line up with TRBD1. V was pared by 0 bases and J by 5 bases, with 8 bases of the junction left unmatched. Germline V gives CDR1 SGHTS, CDR2 YDEGEE. The CDR3 loop spans 17 amino acids. The CDR3 here is CASSLEFGTANNSPLHF. DNA of the CDR3: TGTGCCAGCAGCTTGGAATTCGGGACAGCTAATAATTCACCCCTCCACTTT.

The chain links TRBV10-3 to TRBJ1-5, with D perhaps TRBD1 (5 bases). V lost 2 bases to trimming and J lost 7 bases, with 15 bases between them. CDR3 length: 15 residues. Per germline, CDR1 ENHRY and CDR2 SYGVKD. This chain's CDR3 is CAISEGQGGRQPQHF. The CDR3 bases are TGTGCCATCAGTGAGGGTCAGGGAGGGCGGCAGCCCCAGCATTTT.

The rearrangement links TRBV19 to TRBJ2-1; 7 nucleotides match TRBD2. Germline lookup yields CDR1 LNHDA and CDR2 SQIVND (reference sequence). The CDR3 covers 14 residues. V was pared by 3 bases and J by 12 bases, with 11 bases of the junction left unmatched. CDR3 residues: CASSIAAGAGWQFF. CDR3 bases: TGTGCCAGTAGTATTGCGGCCGGAGCGGGGTGGCAGTTCTTC. Together with reference TRBV19 and TRBJ2-1, the CDR3 gives the full variable domain: DGGITQSPKYLFRKEGQNVTLSCEQNLNHDAMYWYRQDPGQGLRLIYYSQIVNDFQKGDIAEGYSVSREKKESFPLTVTSAQKNPTAFYLCASSIAAGAGWQFFGPGTRLTVL.

This clone was picked up one time. The gene calls are TRBV11-1 and TRBJ1-2, with 8 bases aligning to TRBD1. The CDR3 has 15 amino acids. Germline loops: CDR1 SGHAT, CDR2 FQDESV (reference sequence). V trimming: 7 bases; J trimming: 0 bases; junction bases outside the gene matches: 7. The CDR3 spells CASTLTGGANYGYTF. For the CDR3, the DNA is TGTGCCAGCACCCTCACAGGGGGAGCTAACTATGGCTACACCTTC. The whole variable domain, filled in from reference TRBV11-1 and TRBJ1-2, reads EAEVAQSPRYKITEKSQAVAFWCDPISGHATLYWYRQILGQGPELLVQFQDESVVDDSQLPKDRFSAERLKGVDSTLKIQPAELGDSAMYLCASTLTGGANYGYTFGSGTRLTVV.

This chain uses TRBV19 with TRBJ2-2; D is possibly TRBD1 (6 bases). The CDR3 sequence is 17 residues long. Germline V gene sequence: CDR1 LNHDA, CDR2 SQIVND (reference sequence). Trimming removed 1 base from V and 3 bases from J, with 15 bases in between. CDR3 coding DNA: TGTGCCAGTAGTATAGGGTTTGGGGGCCGGGACACCGGGGAGCTGTTTTTT. It codes for CASSIGFGGRDTGELFF.

This clone was picked up one time. The rearrangement joins TRBV5-4 to TRBJ2-5; D gene unclear. V dropped 2 bases and J dropped 4 bases, with 9 bases sitting between them. The CDR3 consists of 13 residues. The germline V gene has CDR1 SGHNT and CDR2 YYREEE (reference sequence). CDR3 coding DNA: TGTGCCAGCAGCTTCGAGCGTGGAGAGACCCAGTACTTC. It specifies CASSFERGETQYF.

A single count supports this clone. V and J are TRBV28 and TRBJ2-1; tentatively, D is TRBD2 (6 bases). Looked up from germline, CDR1 is MDHEN and CDR2 is SYDVKM. This CDR3 spans 15 amino acids. V lost 4 bases to trimming and J lost 5 bases, with 15 bases between them. In DNA, the CDR3 is TGTGCCAGCAGTTCCTCGGGGGAGAAGAACAATGAGCAGTTCTTC. Translating it yields CASSSSGEKNNEQFF.

The chain recombines TRBV14 with TRBJ2-1; TRBD2 matches at 7 bases. Germline V gene data show CDR1 as SGHDN and CDR2 as FVKESK. Losses at the gene ends were 3 bases for V and 4 bases for J; bases not matched to a gene: 6. The CDR3 runs 15 residues. The chain's CDR3 is CASSHRDYPYNEQFF. CDR3 DNA: TGTGCCAGCAGCCACCGGGACTATCCTTACAATGAGCAGTTCTTC. The full variable domain, with the rest looked up from reference TRBV14 and TRBJ2-1, is EAGVTQFPSHSVIEKGQTVTLRCDPISGHDNLYWYRRVMGKEIKFLLHFVKESKQDESGMPNNRFLAERTGGTYSTLKVQPAELEDSGVYFCASSHRDYPYNEQFFGPGTRLTVL.

V gene TRBV19 combines with J gene TRBJ2-5, with 7 bases lining up with TRBD2. The J call could be wrong; TRBJ2-7 is a better fit for the DNA end. The germline CDR1 and CDR2 sequences are LNHDA and SQIVND (reference sequence). The CDR3 runs 19 residues. The DNA of the CDR3 is TGTGCCAGTAGTCTTGAGAGCGGGACCTTCGCCTCAAGCTCCTACGAGCAGTACTTC. Translation: CASSLESGTFASSSYEQYF.

The genes are TRBV28 and TRBJ1-5; D call uncertain. The CDR3 consists of 15 residues. CDR1 and CDR2 from the germline V gene are MDHEN and SYDVKM. Trimming cost V 5 bases and J 6 bases, with 17 bases left between them. CDR3 protein: CASSEDGGKGQPQHF. The CDR3 DNA follows: TGTGCCAGCAGTGAGGACGGAGGTAAGGGTCAGCCCCAGCATTTT.

The chain recombines TRBV5-6 with TRBJ2-7; TRBD2 might be the D (7 bases). Trimming stripped 2 bases from V and 3 bases from J, with 15 bases between. CDR3 size: 15 residues. The germline V gene encodes CDR1 SGHDT and CDR2 YYEEEE. CDR3: CASSFEKGGFYEQYF. In DNA, the CDR3 is TGTGCCAGCAGCTTTGAGAAGGGGGGGTTCTACGAGCAGTACTTC.

This chain joins TRBV7-3 and TRBJ1-1; TRBD1 matches 8 bases. Unmatched junction bases numbered 3, after V lost 1 base and J lost 2 bases. Germline lookup yields CDR1 SGHTA and CDR2 FQGTGA. The CDR3 has 15 amino acids. The CDR3 loop reads CASSLNPGGNTEAFF. The CDR3 nucleotides are TGTGCCAGCAGCTTAAACCCAGGGGGCAACACTGAAGCTTTCTTT.

On this clone: The same CDR3 also results from other DNA sequences found in this sample. V is TRBV18 and J is TRBJ2-2, with 8 positions matching TRBD1. The germline CDR1 and CDR2 sequences are KGHSH and LQKENI. This CDR3 is built from 17 residues. After removal of 5 bases from V and 4 bases from J, the junction contained 12 bases not matched to a gene. CDR3 DNA sequence: TGTGCCAGCTCAAACTATCCCGGACAGGGAGGCACCGGGGAGCTGTTTTTT. Its protein product is CASSNYPGQGGTGELFF.

The chain couples TRBV5-1 to TRBJ1-6; possibly TRBD1 for D (6 bases). In germline, CDR1 is SGHRS, CDR2 YFSETQ. The CDR3 loop spans 15 amino acids. Trimming shortened V by 4 bases and J by 6 bases, and 14 bases separated the two germline ends. CDR3 protein: CASSPTQGGNSPLHF. CDR3 coding DNA: TGCGCCAGCAGCCCCACACAGGGTGGTAATTCACCCCTCCACTTT.

Only one count was recorded for this clone. This chain connects TRBV5-4 to TRBJ2-2; D may be TRBD1 (6 bases). Looked up from germline, CDR1 is SGHNT and CDR2 is YYREEE (reference sequence). This CDR3 is 15 amino acids long. The V gene lost 1 base and the J gene lost 1 base, with 8 bases spanning the gap. In DNA, the CDR3 is TGTGCCAGCAGCTTGCGCAGGGGGAACACCGGGGAGCTGTTTTTT. This gives the protein CASSLRRGNTGELFF.

The chain employs TRBV4-1 and TRBJ2-3; 9 nucleotides align to TRBD2. CDR1 and CDR2 (germline): MGHRA, YSYEKL. The CDR3 runs 18 residues. Losses at the gene ends were 0 bases for V and 3 bases for J; bases not matched to a gene: 10. CDR3 sequence (DNA): TGCGCCAGCAGCCAAGAAATCGGGATAGCGGGAGCGACAGATACGCAGTATTTT. It specifies CASSQEIGIAGATDTQYF.

The chain is built from TRBV10-2 and TRBJ2-7; a weak D match, TRBD2 (6 bases). The V end lost 6 bases, the J end lost 2 bases, and 11 bases lay between the germline ends. Per the germline V gene, CDR1 is WSHSY and CDR2 is SAAADI. This CDR3 is 13 amino acids long. Here the CDR3 reads CASSLSGAYEQYF. The CDR3 region has the DNA TGCGCCAGCAGCCTGTCGGGGGCCTACGAGCAGTACTTC.

V is TRBV5-6 and J is TRBJ2-3, with TRBD2 matching over 12 bases. Germline V gene data show CDR1 as SGHDT and CDR2 as YYEEEE. V gave up 3 bases and J gave up 6 bases; unmatched junction bases: 11. The CDR3 length is 17 residues. In DNA, the CDR3 is TGTGCCAGCAGCTCTGGGTCTAGCGGGGGGGCATGGGATACGCAGTATTTT. It specifies CASSSGSSGGAWDTQYF.

J is TRBJ2-3 and V is TRBV9, with a weak D call TRBD2 (6 bases). Trimming took 0 bases from V and 6 from J, leaving 14 bases between them. The CDR3 is 15 amino acids. CDR1 SGDLS and CDR2 YYNGEE come from the germline V gene. CDR3 amino acids: CASSVEGGGRDTQYF. CDR3 DNA: TGTGCCAGCAGCGTAGAGGGAGGTGGTCGGGATACGCAGTATTTT. The variable domain in full, with the rest retrieved from reference TRBV9 and TRBJ2-3, is DSGVTQTPKHLITATGQRVTLRCSPRSGDLSVYWYQQSLDQGLQFLIQYYNGEERAKGNILERFSAQQFPDLHSELNLSSLELGDSALYFCASSVEGGGRDTQYFGPGTRLTVL.

V gene TRBV10-1 combines with J gene TRBJ2-3; TRBD2 is a possible D gene (6 bases). This CDR3 comprises 13 residues. Germline lookup yields CDR1 WNHNN and CDR2 SYGVQD (reference sequence). V lost 6 bases, J lost 2 bases, and 9 bases lay in between. The CDR3 coding sequence is TGCGCCAGCAGCGCGGGAACCACAGATACGCAGTATTTT. Protein sequence: CASSAGTTDTQYF.

The rearrangement joins TRBV5-1 to TRBJ2-4; 7 bases align to TRBD1. V shed 0 bases and J 8 bases; nucleotides not matched to a gene: 5. This CDR3 is built from 14 residues. Per the germline V gene, CDR1 is SGHRS and CDR2 is YFSETQ. The CDR3 here is CASSLGQGWDIQYF. As DNA, the CDR3 is TGCGCCAGCAGCTTGGGACAGGGTTGGGACATTCAGTACTTC.

In this sample, this clone turned up once. V gene TRBV7-2 combines with J gene TRBJ1-1; no clear D. V gave up 5 bases and J gave up 1 base, with 11 bases separating them. The germline V gene has CDR1 SGHTA and CDR2 FQGNSA. The CDR3 spans 14 residues. CDR3 DNA: TGTGCCAGCAGCCTCAGGAGGGAGAACACTGAAGCTTTCTTT. This gives the protein CASSLRRENTEAFF.

The rearrangement joins TRBV7-8 to TRBJ2-2, with D tentatively TRBD2 (7 bases). V lost 2 bases to trimming and J lost 7 bases, with 20 bases between them. Per the germline V gene, CDR1 is SGHVS and CDR2 is FQNEAQ. CDR3 length: 17 amino acids. CDR3 sequence reads: CASSLRGAWTSHGELFF. The CDR3 nucleotides read TGTGCCAGCAGCTTAAGGGGGGCATGGACTAGTCACGGGGAGCTGTTTTTT. The whole variable domain, remainder taken from reference TRBV7-8 and TRBJ2-2, is GAGVSQSPRYKVAKRGQDVALRCDPISGHVSLFWYQQALGQGPEFLTYFQNEAQLDKSGLPSDRFFAERPEGSVSTLKIQRTQQEDSAVYLCASSLRGAWTSHGELFFGEGSRLTVL.